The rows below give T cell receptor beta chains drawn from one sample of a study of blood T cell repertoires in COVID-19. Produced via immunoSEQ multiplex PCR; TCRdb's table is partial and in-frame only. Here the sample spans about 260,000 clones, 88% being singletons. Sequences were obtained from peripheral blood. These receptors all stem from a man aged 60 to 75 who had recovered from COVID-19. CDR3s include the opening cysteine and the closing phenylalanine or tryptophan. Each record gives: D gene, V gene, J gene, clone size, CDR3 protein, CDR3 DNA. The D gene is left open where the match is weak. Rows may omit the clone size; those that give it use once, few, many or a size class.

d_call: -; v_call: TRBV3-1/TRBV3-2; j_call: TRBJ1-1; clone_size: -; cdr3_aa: CASSQNRNSRTEAFF; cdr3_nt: TGTGCCAGCAGCCAAAATCGCAACAGTCGGACTGAAGCTTTCTTT
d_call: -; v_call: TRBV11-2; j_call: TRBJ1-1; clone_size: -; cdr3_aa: CASSSRDREAFF; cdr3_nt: TGTGCCAGCAGCTCCAGAGACAGGGAAGCTTTCTTT
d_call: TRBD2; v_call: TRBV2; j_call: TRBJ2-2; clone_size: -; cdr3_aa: CASSETLAGGRTGELFF; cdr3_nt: TGTGCCAGCAGTGAAACCCTAGCGGGGGGGCGGACCGGGGAGCTGTTTTTT
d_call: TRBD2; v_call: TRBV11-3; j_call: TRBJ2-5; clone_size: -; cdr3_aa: CASSPGLAGGYQETQYF; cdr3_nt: TGTGCCAGCAGCCCCGGACTAGCGGGGGGGTACCAAGAGACCCAGTACTTC
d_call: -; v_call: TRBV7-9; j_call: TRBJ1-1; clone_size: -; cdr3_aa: CASSPFGQRDTEAFF; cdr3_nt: TGTGCCAGCAGCCCCTTCGGACAGAGAGACACTGAAGCTTTCTTT
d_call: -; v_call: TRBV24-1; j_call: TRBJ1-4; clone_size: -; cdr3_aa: CATSLLPDLVATNEKLFF; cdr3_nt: TGTGCCACCAGTCTCCTGCCAGACTTAGTTGCAACTAATGAAAAACTGTTTTTT
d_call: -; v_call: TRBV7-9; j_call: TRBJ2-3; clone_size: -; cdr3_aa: CASSSPLSDTQYF; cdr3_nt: TGTGCCAGCAGCTCCCCTTTGTCGGATACGCAGTATTTT
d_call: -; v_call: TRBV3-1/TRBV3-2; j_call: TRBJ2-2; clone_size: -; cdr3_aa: CASSPLLPGPVNTGELFF; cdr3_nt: TGTGCCAGCAGCCCCCTTCTCCCAGGGCCTGTGAACACCGGGGAGCTGTTTTTT
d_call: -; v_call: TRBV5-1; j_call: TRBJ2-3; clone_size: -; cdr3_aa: CASSLGGSTDTQYF; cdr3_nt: TGCGCCAGCAGCTTAGGCGGGAGCACAGATACGCAGTATTTT
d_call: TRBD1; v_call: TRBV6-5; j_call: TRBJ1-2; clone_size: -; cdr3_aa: CASSSTGGFYGYTF; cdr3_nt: TGTGCCAGCAGTTCGACAGGGGGGTTCTATGGCTACACCTTC
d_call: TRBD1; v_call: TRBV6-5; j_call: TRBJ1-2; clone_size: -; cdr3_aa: CASRPPGQGAGGYTF; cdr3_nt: TGTGCCAGCAGACCACCGGGACAGGGGGCCGGTGGCTACACCTTC
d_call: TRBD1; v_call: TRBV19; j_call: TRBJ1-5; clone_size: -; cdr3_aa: CASRDRGRNQPQHF; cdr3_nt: TGTGCCAGCCGGGACAGGGGAAGGAATCAGCCCCAGCATTTT
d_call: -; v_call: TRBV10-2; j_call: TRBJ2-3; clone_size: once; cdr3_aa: CASSGDLPELDF; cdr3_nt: TGCGCCAGCAGTGGGGACTTACCTGAGTTGGATTTT
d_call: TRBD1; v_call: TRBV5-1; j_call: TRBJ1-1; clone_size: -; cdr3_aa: CASSTGQGTEAFF; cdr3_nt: TGCGCCAGCAGCACCGGACAGGGCACTGAAGCTTTCTTT
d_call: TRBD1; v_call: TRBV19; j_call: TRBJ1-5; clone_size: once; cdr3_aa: CASSRRQGAGYSNQPQHF; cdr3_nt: TGTGCCAGTAGCCGTAGACAGGGGGCGGGTTATAGCAATCAGCCCCAGCATTTT
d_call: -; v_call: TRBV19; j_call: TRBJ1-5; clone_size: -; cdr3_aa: CASSIKRFGNQPQHF; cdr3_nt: TGTGCCAGTAGTATAAAGAGGTTTGGGAATCAGCCCCAGCATTTT